The clone carrying this TCR beta chain was found a few times. This entry comes from a study of blood T cell repertoires in COVID-19. Study-level background: Spain, Italy and the United States supplied samples that represented acute and convalescent COVID-19.

Authors' processing steps: Reference gene primer amplification in the assay estimated nucleated cell counts. The protocol was immunoSEQ multiplex PCR, while the TCRdb copy is restricted to in-frame clones and leaves out a portion. D and trimming come from the DNA, and the V and J calls and clone size come from that table. The sample lists roughly 280,000 clones; around 86% were seen once. This CDR3 contains 18 residues. V lost 1 base to trimming and J lost 0 bases, with 13 bases between them. Germline V gene sequence: CDR1 MDHEN, CDR2 SYDVKM. Input material: peripheral blood. The TCR comes from a woman aged 60-75 years with COVID-19, enrolled during active disease. This rearrangement joins TRBV28 to TRBJ1-6; D is perhaps TRBD1 (6 bases). For the CDR3, the DNA is TGTGCCAGCAGTTTATCCACAGGGCTAGGCTCCTATAATTCACCCCTCCACTTT. Encoded protein: CASSLSTGLGSYNSPLHF.